These 21 T cell receptor beta chains were all obtained from the same sample, sequenced in a study of T cell responses to AZD1222 COVID-19 vaccine (dated by TCRdb to the early 2020s). The sample's time point label, decoded: about 28 days (+/-7) after the second vaccine dose. Library preparation was by the immunoSEQ multiplex PCR assay. Sourced from immuneACCESS, this table was stored by TCRdb with only in-frame sequences that have V and J called. A share of the clones is absent; for the studies checked, an unresolved V gene accounts for under half, and the remainder has no known explanation. This sample holds 150,000 to 200,000 clones; about 91% were observed only once. The ten largest account for approximately 1.2% of the sample. This sample comprised peripheral blood, obtained 28 days after the second AZD1222 dose. These receptors were taken from an adult who received the AZD1222 COVID-19 vaccine.

This chain uses TRBV2 with TRBJ1-1; a possible D gene is TRBD1 (5 bases). The V end lost 9 bases, the J end lost 3 bases, and 23 bases lay between the germline ends. CDR1 and CDR2 from the germline V gene are SNHLY and FYNNEI. The CDR3 consists of 16 residues. This chain's CDR3 is CARDLSGFAEDTEAFF. CDR3 bases: TGTGCCAGAGACTTATCAGGGTTTGCGGAGGACACTGAAGCTTTCTTT.

This rearrangement joins TRBV18 to TRBJ1-2; D not resolved. V lost 0 bases and J 7 bases, leaving 12 bases between the germline ends. The CDR3 is 14 amino acids. Germline CDR1 reads KGHSH; CDR2 reads LQKENI. The CDR3 spells CASSPPGVVGGYTF. DNA of the CDR3: TGTGCCAGCTCACCACCCGGGGTTGTAGGTGGCTACACCTTC.

This clone was detected only once. This chain uses TRBV19 with TRBJ1-2; D gene ambiguous. V was pared by 8 bases and J by 2 bases, with 6 bases between. This CDR3 region has 11 residues. Germline assignment: CDR1 LNHDA and CDR2 SQIVND (reference sequence). The CDR3 DNA reads as TGTGCCAGTGCAAGAAACTATGGCTACACCTTC. The encoded protein is CASARNYGYTF.

The rearrangement uses TRBV28 and TRBJ2-1, with D perhaps matching TRBD2 (5 bases). Germline V gene lookup returns CDR1 MDHEN and CDR2 SYDVKM. V lost 3 bases and J lost 7, with 10 bases in between. The CDR3 is 13 residues long. The CDR3 sequence is CASSFEGWNEQFF. Here the CDR3 DNA reads TGTGCCAGCAGTTTCGAGGGCTGGAATGAGCAGTTCTTC.

The chain joins TRBV28 to TRBJ1-1; 7 nucleotides line up with TRBD1. There are 14 residues in the CDR3. Germline V gene sequence: CDR1 MDHEN, CDR2 SYDVKM. V lost 2 bases to trimming and J lost 5 bases; unmatched junction nucleotides: 5. The CDR3 protein is CASSLLGGHTEAFF. The CDR3 nucleotides read TGTGCCAGCAGTTTACTAGGGGGCCATACTGAAGCTTTCTTT.

The genes are TRBV7-2 and TRBJ2-7, with TRBD2 matching over 12 bases. The CDR3 extends over 15 amino acids. CDR1 and CDR2 (germline): SGHTA, FQGNSA. After removal of 3 bases from V and 3 bases from J, the junction contained 3 bases not matched to a gene. This CDR3 is CASSFWTSGVYEQYF. The DNA of the CDR3 is TGTGCCAGCAGCTTCTGGACTAGCGGGGTCTACGAGCAGTACTTC.

V gene TRBV19 combines with J gene TRBJ2-6; 10 bases are a match to TRBD1. Germline CDR1 and CDR2: LNHDA and SQIVND (reference sequence). The length of the CDR3 is 14 residues. V was pared by 6 bases and J by 8 bases, with 4 bases of the junction left unmatched. The CDR3 spells CASREGQGSNVLTF. DNA of the CDR3: TGTGCCAGTAGGGAGGGACAGGGGTCCAACGTCCTGACTTTC.

The V gene is TRBV28, the J gene TRBJ2-7; TRBD2 aligns across 13 bases. J was trimmed by 4 bases and V by 5 bases; bases with no gene match: 5. This CDR3 is 15 amino acids long. CDR1 MDHEN and CDR2 SYDVKM come from the germline V gene. The CDR3 DNA is TGTGCCAGCAGTCCCCCGGGACTAGCGGGGTACGAGCAGTACTTC. Its protein is CASSPPGLAGYEQYF. Looking up the rest from reference TRBV28 and TRBJ2-7 gives the full variable domain: DVKVTQSSRYLVKRTGEKVFLECVQDMDHENMFWYRQDPGLGLRLIYFSYDVKMKEKGDIPEGYSVSREKKERFSLILESASTNQTSMYLCASSPPGLAGYEQYFGPGTRLTVT.

The chain couples TRBV5-1 to TRBJ1-1, with TRBD1 identical over 7 bases. The germline V gene has CDR1 SGHRS and CDR2 YFSETQ. The CDR3 is made up of 14 amino acids. J lost 5 bases, V lost 3 bases, and 7 bases had no gene match. The CDR3 DNA reads as TGCGCCAGCAGCTCAGGGGGATCTGGGACTGAAGCTTTCTTT. This encodes CASSSGGSGTEAFF.

Comments on this clone: Sequence at one end of the junction differs from germline and may be a read error. The gene calls are TRBV6-6 and TRBJ1-2; no clear D gene. The CDR3 has 11 residues. The V gene's germline CDR1 is MNHNY and CDR2 SVGAGI (reference sequence). The DNA for the CDR3 is TGTGCCAGCAGTTACTCGAGTGAGCAGCTCTTC. The encoded protein is CASSYSSEQLF.

The chain links TRBV3-1 (or the pseudogene TRBV3-2) to TRBJ1-5, with 8 nucleotides matching TRBD1. V trimming: 4 bases; J trimming: 4 bases; junction bases outside the gene matches: 6. The CDR3 length is 15 residues. CDR1 is LGHDT and CDR2 is YNNKEL in the germline V gene (reference sequence). In DNA, the CDR3 is TGTGCCAGCAGCCCCGGACAGGGAAGGAATCAGCCCCAGCATTTT. Protein sequence: CASSPGQGRNQPQHF.

V is TRBV15 and J is TRBJ2-1; TRBD2 matches 11 bases. V shed 0 bases, J shed 7 bases, and the junction held 8 bases outside the gene matches. This CDR3 is 17 amino acids long. The germline V gene has CDR1 LNHNV and CDR2 YYDKDF (reference sequence). The CDR3 DNA reads as TGTGCCACCAGCAGAGATTTCGTACTAGCGGGAGTTAATGAGCAGTTCTTC. Translation: CATSRDFVLAGVNEQFF.

The chain employs TRBV7-9 and TRBJ1-4; perhaps TRBD1 as D (5 bases). V dropped 3 bases and J dropped 0 bases, with 8 bases sitting between them. This CDR3 is built from 15 residues. CDR1 and CDR2 from the germline V gene are SEHNR and FQNEAQ (reference sequence). The CDR3 reads CASSLMTATNEKLFF. The CDR3, as DNA: TGTGCCAGCAGCTTGATGACAGCAACTAATGAAAAACTGTTTTTT.

The chain has TRBV12-3 or TRBV12-4 and TRBJ1-2; D perhaps matches TRBD1 (6 bases). V was pared by 6 bases and J by 4 bases, with 9 bases between. CDR3 length equals 12 residues. The CDR3 DNA is TGTGCCAGCAGGGACAGATCCTATGGCTACACCTTC. Its protein is CASRDRSYGYTF.

The chain is built from TRBV5-4 and TRBJ1-2; D is perhaps TRBD1 (6 bases). The germline V gene encodes CDR1 SGHNT and CDR2 YYREEE (reference sequence). V was clipped by 6 bases and J by 7 bases, with 25 bases between them. The CDR3 is 16 residues long. CDR3 residues: CASNNMGETGARGYTF. In DNA, the CDR3 is TGTGCCAGCAACAATATGGGAGAAACGGGGGCTCGTGGCTACACCTTC.

With respect to this clone: One end of the junction fails to match germline, which may point to a read error. J is TRBJ1-3 and V is TRBV4-3, with D uncertain. The germline V gene has CDR1 LGHNA and CDR2 YSLEER. CDR3 length equals 15 residues. As DNA, the CDR3 is TGCGCCAGCAGCCAAGAAGGTGGCACTGGGAACACCATATATTTT. Protein product: CASSQEGGTGNTIYF.

This chain uses TRBV14 with TRBJ1-4; 8 bases match TRBD1. Germline CDR1 reads SGHDN; CDR2 reads FVKESK. V shed 3 bases and J 4 bases; nucleotides not matched to a gene: 7. This CDR3 is built from 16 residues. The CDR3 loop is CASSQQRDRYNEKLFF. Written as DNA, the CDR3 is TGTGCCAGCAGCCAGCAACGGGACAGGTATAATGAAAAACTGTTTTTT.

The rearrangement uses TRBV28 and TRBJ2-2, with D maybe TRBD2 (6 bases). The germline V gene has CDR1 MDHEN and CDR2 SYDVKM. CDR3 length equals 14 residues. V gave up 6 bases and J gave up 7 bases, with 15 bases separating them. The CDR3 region has the DNA TGTGCCAGCAGACCTGGGACTTTGAGCGGGGAGCTGTTTTTT. Amino acids: CASRPGTLSGELFF.

The rearrangement uses TRBV6-2 or TRBV6-3 and TRBJ1-1, with D unclear. In germline, CDR1 is MNHEY, CDR2 SVGEGT. The CDR3 length is 16 residues. V was cut by 0 bases and J by 3 bases, with 14 bases left in between. The CDR3 nucleotides are TGTGCCAGCAGTTACTCGATTGGCAGAAGGCACACTGAAGCTTTCTTT. It is translated as CASSYSIGRRHTEAFF.

The chain couples TRBV27 to TRBJ2-4; D perhaps matches TRBD1 (5 bases). The CDR3 runs to 16 residues. The V end lost 5 bases, the J end lost 1 base, and 15 bases lay between the germline ends. The V gene's germline CDR1 is MNHEY and CDR2 SMNVEV (reference sequence). DNA of the CDR3: TGTGCCAGCAGTGCTAGGGGAATGCGGGCCAAAAACATTCAGTACTTC. Translating it yields CASSARGMRAKNIQYF.

V usage is TRBV6-5 and J usage is TRBJ2-5; 9 bases are shared with TRBD2. CDR3 length: 15 residues. V dropped 6 bases and J dropped 5; count of bases not matched to a gene: 10. From germline, CDR1 is MNHEY and CDR2 SVGAGI. CDR3 coding DNA: TGTGCCAGCAGCCCCCGGCTAGCGGGAATGGAGACCCAGTACTTC. It yields the protein CASSPRLAGMETQYF.